This TCR beta chain appears in the sequencing data of a study of blood T cell repertoires in COVID-19. Turning to the study itself: Samples of COVID-19 (acute and convalescent) were obtained from the United States, Italy and Spain. PBMCs, B-cell-depleted T cells, or T cells were the source of the cDNA or gDNA that made up the material.

Study processing details: Reference gene primer amplification in the assay estimated nucleated cell counts. Profiling relied on immunoSEQ multiplex PCR, and the TCRdb table lists in-frame clones only, not all of them. V and J calls and clone size follow that table, whereas D and trimming were derived from the DNA. The sample holds 100,000 or so clones, 85% to 90% seen once. The V and J ends lost 3 bases and 8 bases respectively, with 13 bases between them. CDR1 and CDR2 (germline): SGHAT, FQNNGV. The CDR3 extends over 14 amino acids. This TCR derives from a woman aged 80 or over with acute or convalescent COVID-19. The V gene is TRBV11-2, the J gene TRBJ1-4, with D uncertain. Sequencing input: peripheral blood. The CDR3 nucleotides read TGTGCCAGCAGCTTGAAGGACTTGAACGAAAAACTGTTTTTT. Its protein is CASSLKDLNEKLFF.